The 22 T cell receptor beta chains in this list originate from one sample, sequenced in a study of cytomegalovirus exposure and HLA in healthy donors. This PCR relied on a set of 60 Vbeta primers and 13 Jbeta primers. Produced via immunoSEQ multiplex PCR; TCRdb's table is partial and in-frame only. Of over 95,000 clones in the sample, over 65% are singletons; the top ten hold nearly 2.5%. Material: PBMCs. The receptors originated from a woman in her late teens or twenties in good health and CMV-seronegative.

The CDR3 coding sequence is TGTGCCAGCAGCGTAGTTCCGGGACAGGGGGCTTCCGAGCAGTACTTC. This translates into CASSVVPGQGASEQYF. The V and J genes are TRBV9 and TRBJ2-7; 12 nucleotides match TRBD1. This CDR3 spans 16 amino acids. In germline, CDR1 is SGDLS, CDR2 YYNGEE. After removal of 0 bases from V and 6 bases from J, the junction contained 7 bases not matched to a gene.

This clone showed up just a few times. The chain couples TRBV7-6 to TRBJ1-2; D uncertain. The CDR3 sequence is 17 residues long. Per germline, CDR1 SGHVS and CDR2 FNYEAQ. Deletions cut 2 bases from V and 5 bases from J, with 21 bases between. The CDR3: CASSLQGIAGLKYGYTF. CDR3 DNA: TGTGCCAGCAGCTTACAAGGGATCGCTGGACTAAAATATGGCTACACCTTC.

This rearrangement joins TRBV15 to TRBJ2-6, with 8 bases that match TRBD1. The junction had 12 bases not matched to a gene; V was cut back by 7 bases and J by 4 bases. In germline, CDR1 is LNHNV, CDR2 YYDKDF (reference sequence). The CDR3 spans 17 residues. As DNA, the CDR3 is TGTGCCACCAAAGGGTTGCAGGGGGCGGGAGGGGCCAACGTCCTGACTTTC. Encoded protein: CATKGLQGAGGANVLTF.

The CDR3 bases are TGTGCCAGCAGTCGCGGGCCCTCCTACTACGAGCAGTACTTC. It codes for CASSRGPSYYEQYF. This chain connects TRBV28 to TRBJ2-7, with a possible D match to TRBD2 (5 bases). Germline values: CDR1 MDHEN, CDR2 SYDVKM. Trimming took off 5 bases at V and 3 bases at J, with 14 bases between the two ends. The CDR3 covers 14 residues.

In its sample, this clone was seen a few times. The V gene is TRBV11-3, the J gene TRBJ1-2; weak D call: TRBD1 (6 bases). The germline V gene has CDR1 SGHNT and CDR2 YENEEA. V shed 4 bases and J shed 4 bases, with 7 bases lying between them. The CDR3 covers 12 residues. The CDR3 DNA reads TGTGCCAGCAGCTCGGACAGCTATGGCTACACCTTC. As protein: CASSSDSYGYTF.

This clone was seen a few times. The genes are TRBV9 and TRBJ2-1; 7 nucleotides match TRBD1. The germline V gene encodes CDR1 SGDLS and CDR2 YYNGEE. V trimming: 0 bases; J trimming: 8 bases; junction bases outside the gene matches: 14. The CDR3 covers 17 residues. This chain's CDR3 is CASSVGLARGWVDEQFF. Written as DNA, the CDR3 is TGTGCCAGCAGCGTAGGTTTGGCCAGGGGGTGGGTGGATGAGCAGTTCTTC. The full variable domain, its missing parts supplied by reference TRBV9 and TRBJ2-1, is DSGVTQTPKHLITATGQRVTLRCSPRSGDLSVYWYQQSLDQGLQFLIQYYNGEERAKGNILERFSAQQFPDLHSELNLSSLELGDSALYFCASSVGLARGWVDEQFFGPGTRLTVL.

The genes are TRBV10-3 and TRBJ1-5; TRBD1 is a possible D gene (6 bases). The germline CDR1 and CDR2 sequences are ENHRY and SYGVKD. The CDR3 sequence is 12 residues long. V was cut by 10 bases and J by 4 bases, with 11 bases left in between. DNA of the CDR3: TGTGCCACGTCAGGGGTGAATCAGCCCCAGCATTTT. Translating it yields CATSGVNQPQHF.

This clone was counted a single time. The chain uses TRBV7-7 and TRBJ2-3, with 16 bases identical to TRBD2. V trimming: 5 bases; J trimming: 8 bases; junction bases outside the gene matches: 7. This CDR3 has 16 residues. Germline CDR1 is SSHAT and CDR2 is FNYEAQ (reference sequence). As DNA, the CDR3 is TGTGCCAGCAGCACGGGACTAGCGGGGGGGCGAGGTACGCAGTATTTT. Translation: CASSTGLAGGRGTQYF.

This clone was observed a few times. CDR3 amino acids: CASSFLNRAEAFF. The DNA for the CDR3 is TGTGCCAGCAGCTTCTTGAACAGGGCTGAAGCTTTCTTT. V is TRBV5-6 and J is TRBJ1-1; possible D gene TRBD1, 6 bases. Between the trimmed V and J ends, which lost 2 bases and 6 bases, there was a span of 11 bases. This CDR3 comprises 13 residues. The germline V gene has CDR1 SGHDT and CDR2 YYEEEE.

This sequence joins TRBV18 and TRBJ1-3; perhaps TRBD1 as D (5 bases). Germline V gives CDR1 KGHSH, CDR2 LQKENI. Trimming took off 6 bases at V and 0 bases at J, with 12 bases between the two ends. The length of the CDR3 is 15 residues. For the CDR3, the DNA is TGTGCCAGCTCGGCGGCGGGGGTCTCTGGAAACACCATATATTTT. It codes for CASSAAGVSGNTIYF.

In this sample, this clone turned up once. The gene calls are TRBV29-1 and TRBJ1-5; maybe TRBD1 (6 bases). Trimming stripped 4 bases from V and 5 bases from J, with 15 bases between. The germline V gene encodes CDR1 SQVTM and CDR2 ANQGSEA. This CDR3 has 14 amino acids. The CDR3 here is CSVVGGAGDQPQHF. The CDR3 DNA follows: TGCAGCGTTGTGGGGGGGGCAGGGGATCAGCCCCAGCATTTT.

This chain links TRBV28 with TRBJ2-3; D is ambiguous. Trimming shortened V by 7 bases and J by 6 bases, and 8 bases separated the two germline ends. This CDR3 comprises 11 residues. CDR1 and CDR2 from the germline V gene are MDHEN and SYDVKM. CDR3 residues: CASTLADTQYF. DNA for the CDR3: TGTGCCAGCACCCTTGCGGATACGCAGTATTTT.

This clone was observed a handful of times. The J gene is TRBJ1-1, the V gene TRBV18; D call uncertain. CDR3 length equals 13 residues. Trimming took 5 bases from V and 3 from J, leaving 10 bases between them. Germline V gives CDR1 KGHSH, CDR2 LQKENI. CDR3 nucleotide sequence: TGTGCCAGCTCAACGGCGGTATACACTGAAGCTTTCTTT. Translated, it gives CASSTAVYTEAFF.

The CDR3 loop reads CASSGGQTTYEQYF. The CDR3 coding sequence is TGTGCCAGCAGTGGGGGACAGACTACCTACGAGCAGTACTTC. The chain couples TRBV6-1 to TRBJ2-5, with TRBD1 identical over 7 bases. The end of the DNA fits TRBJ2-7 better, so the J call may be wrong. Germline V gene data show CDR1 as MNHNS and CDR2 as SASEGT. The CDR3 contains 14 residues.

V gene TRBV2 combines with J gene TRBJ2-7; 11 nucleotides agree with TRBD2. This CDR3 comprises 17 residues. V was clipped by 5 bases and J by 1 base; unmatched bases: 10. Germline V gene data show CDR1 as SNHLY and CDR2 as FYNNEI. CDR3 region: CASSLNTGTSGSYEQYF. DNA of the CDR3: TGTGCCAGCAGTCTAAACACCGGGACTAGCGGTTCCTACGAGCAGTACTTC.

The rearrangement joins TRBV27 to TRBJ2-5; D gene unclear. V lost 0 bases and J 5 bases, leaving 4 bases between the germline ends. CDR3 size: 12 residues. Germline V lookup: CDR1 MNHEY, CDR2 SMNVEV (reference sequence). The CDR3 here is CASSLSGETQYF. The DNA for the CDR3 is TGTGCCAGCAGTTTATCGGGCGAGACCCAGTACTTC.

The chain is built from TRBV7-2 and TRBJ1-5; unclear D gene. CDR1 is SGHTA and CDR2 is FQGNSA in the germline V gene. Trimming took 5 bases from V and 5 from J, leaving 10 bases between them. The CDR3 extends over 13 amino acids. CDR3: CASSLVSDQPQHF. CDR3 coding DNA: TGTGCCAGCAGCCTAGTAAGCGATCAGCCCCAGCATTTT.

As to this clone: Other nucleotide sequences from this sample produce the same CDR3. CDR3 nucleotide sequence: TGCGCCAGCAGCCAATTGCCCTACCTGAGCAATCAGCCCCAGCATTTT. Translating it yields CASSQLPYLSNQPQHF. The gene calls are TRBV4-1 and TRBJ1-5; D gene unclear. The V and J ends lost 2 bases and 1 base respectively, with 12 bases between them. This CDR3 has 16 residues. The germline gives CDR1 MGHRA, CDR2 YSYEKL.

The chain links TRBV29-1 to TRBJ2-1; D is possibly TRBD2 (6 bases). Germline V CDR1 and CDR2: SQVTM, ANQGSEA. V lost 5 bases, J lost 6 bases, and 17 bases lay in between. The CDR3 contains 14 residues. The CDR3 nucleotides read TGCAGCGTTAACGCCGGGAGACAGTCCAATGAGCAGTTCTTC. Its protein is CSVNAGRQSNEQFF.

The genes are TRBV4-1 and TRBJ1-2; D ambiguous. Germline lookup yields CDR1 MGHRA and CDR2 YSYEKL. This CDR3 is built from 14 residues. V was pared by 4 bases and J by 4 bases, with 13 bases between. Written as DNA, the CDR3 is TGCGCCAGCAGCCCATTCCCGCGGAGCTATGGCTACACCTTC. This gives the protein CASSPFPRSYGYTF.

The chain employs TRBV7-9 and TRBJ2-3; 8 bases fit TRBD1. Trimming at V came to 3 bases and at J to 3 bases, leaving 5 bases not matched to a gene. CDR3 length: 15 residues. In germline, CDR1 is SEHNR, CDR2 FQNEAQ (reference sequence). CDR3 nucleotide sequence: TGTGCCAGCAGCTTGAGGACAGGGAAGACAGATACGCAGTATTTT. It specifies CASSLRTGKTDTQYF.

CDR3 DNA sequence: TGCGCCAGCAGCCAGCCGGGACTAGCGGGAGGGGATGAGCAGTTCTTC. It specifies CASSQPGLAGGDEQFF. The chain uses TRBV4-1 and TRBJ2-1, with TRBD2 identical over 16 bases. CDR1 and CDR2 (germline): MGHRA, YSYEKL. The junction had 4 bases not matched to a gene; V was cut back by 3 bases and J by 8 bases. The CDR3 is 16 residues long.